The sequence of this TCR beta chain was determined in a study of cytomegalovirus exposure and HLA in healthy donors. Germline CDR1 is LNHNV and CDR2 is YYDKDF (reference sequence). Trimming removed 4 bases from V and 5 bases from J, with 14 bases in between. The CDR3 spans 14 residues. This clone has a handful of counts. PCR was performed using 60 Vbeta and 13 Jbeta primers. Libraries were prepared by immunoSEQ multiplex PCR; TCRdb keeps only in-frame clonotypes and omits some of them. In the table there are under 200,000 clones, less than 75% of which are singletons. Nominal health characterized the donors when sampled, though unrecorded immune exposures were likely.

The clonotype originates from a girl between 10 and 17 years old in good health and CMV-seronegative. The sequenced material came from PBMCs. The chain couples TRBV15 to TRBJ1-1; no clear D. CDR3 in amino acids: CATSKEPAGTEAFF. As DNA, the CDR3 is TGTGCCACCAGCAAAGAACCGGCGGGAACTGAAGCTTTCTTT.